The sequence of this TCR beta chain was determined in a study of blood T cell repertoires in COVID-19. About the study: Donors in the United States, Italy and Spain gave samples during acute or convalescent COVID-19. The analysed material was cDNA or gDNA that came from T cells, B-cell-depleted T cells, or PBMCs.

Original data processing: For nucleated cells, counts were estimated from reference gene primer amplification. Produced via immunoSEQ multiplex PCR; TCRdb's table is partial and in-frame only. V, J and clone size derive from that table, while D and trimming were established from the DNA sequence. Of a few hundred thousand clones in the sample, around 87% were seen once. The source is a man aged 55 to 70 with acute or convalescent COVID-19. Sequencing used peripheral blood.

The CDR3 region is CASSKDARGAPTNEKLFF. As DNA, the CDR3 is TGTGCCAGCAGCAAAGACGCCAGGGGGGCCCCAACTAATGAAAAACTGTTTTTT. The genes are TRBV21-1 and TRBJ1-4; TRBD1, as called in the table, went unchecked against the DNA. TRBV21-1 is a pseudogene segment. This CDR3 comprises 18 residues.